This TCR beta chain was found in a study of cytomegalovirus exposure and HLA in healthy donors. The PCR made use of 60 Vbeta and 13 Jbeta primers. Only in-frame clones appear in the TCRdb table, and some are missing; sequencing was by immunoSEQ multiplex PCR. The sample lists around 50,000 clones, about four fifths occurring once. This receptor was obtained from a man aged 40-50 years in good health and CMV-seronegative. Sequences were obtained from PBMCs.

The CDR3, as DNA: TGTGCCAGCAGTTTACGGGATAGCCACTATGGCTACACCTTC. Amino acids: CASSLRDSHYGYTF. The rearrangement joins TRBV27 to TRBJ1-2; D is unresolved. The CDR3 is made up of 14 amino acids. Trimming took 2 bases from V and 3 from J, leaving 10 bases between them. Germline values: CDR1 MNHEY, CDR2 SMNVEV (reference sequence).